This T cell receptor (beta chain) was obtained from a study of identical twins. This clonotype has ten or more counts. Its target is unknown. General study points: Insertion counts were lower in abundant cord blood beta clonotypes, a trend that memory repertoires did not show.

CDR1 is SGHRS, CDR2 YFSETQ, per germline. V was cut by 0 bases and J by 5 bases, with 11 bases left in between. This CDR3 has 14 amino acids. MiXCR was run by TCRdb on the 5' RACE reads, yielding one entry per CDR3 protein. The data hold 150,000 or so distinct CDR3 sequences, with under 4.5% observed a single time. The rearrangement joins TRBV5-1 to TRBJ2-5; a weak D match, TRBD1 (5 bases). The sequencing sample was made of memory T cells sorted from blood. This sequence originates from a man aged 18 to 35 in good health. CDR3 in amino acids: CASSLGRVRETQYF. CDR3 DNA: TGCGCCAGCAGCTTGGGCAGGGTTCGGGAGACCCAGTACTTC.